Listed below are T cell receptor beta chains from one sample, sequenced in a study of blood T cell repertoires in COVID-19. Here immunoSEQ multiplex PCR was the method, and the copy in TCRdb shows in-frame clones only, minus some. In the table there are approximately 150,000 clones, over 80% of which are singletons. The sequenced sample consisted of PBMCs or T cells enriched from blood (not recorded which). The receptors were gathered from a man between 65 and 80 years old who had been exposed to COVID-19. Both conserved end residues are part of each CDR3. Fields, in order: V gene, D gene, J gene, CDR3 length, clone size, CDR3 protein, CDR3 DNA. D genes are given only for firm matches. Clone size is stated in some rows and not others, as once, few, many or a class when expanded.

TRBV5-1,TRBD1,TRBJ1-2,16,-,CASSYSTRDRVHGYTF,TGCGCCAGCAGTTATTCTACCCGGGACAGGGTACATGGCTACACCTTC
TRBV24-1,-,TRBJ1-5,19,few,CATSDLKGGQSYSNQPQHF,TGTGCCACCAGTGATTTAAAAGGGGGTCAATCCTATAGCAATCAGCCCCAGCATTTT
TRBV24-1,-,TRBJ2-5,16,-,CATSDPSRGSEETQYF,TGTGCCACCAGTGATCCCTCCCGAGGGTCTGAGGAGACCCAGTACTTC
TRBV28,-,TRBJ2-2,12,-,CASSLQAGELFF,TGTGCCAGCAGTTTACAGGCCGGGGAGCTGTTTTTT
TRBV5-5,-,TRBJ1-2,15,-,CASSLMGPSLGGYTF,TGTGCCAGCAGCTTGATGGGCCCCTCCCTCGGAGGCTACACCTTC
TRBV30,-,TRBJ1-6,16,once,CAWSGQGGARNSPLHF,TGTGCCTGGAGCGGTCAAGGAGGGGCTCGAAATTCACCCCTCCACTTT
TRBV6-5,-,TRBJ1-1,12,-,CASNGRGTEAFF,TGTGCCAGCAACGGGAGGGGTACTGAAGCTTTCTTT
TRBV7-9,TRBD2,TRBJ2-5,15,-,CASSWAVAGGETQYF,TGTGCCAGCAGTTGGGCGGTAGCGGGAGGCGAGACCCAGTACTTC
TRBV5-1,-,TRBJ2-7,14,-,CASSLEPISYEQYF,TGCGCCAGCAGCCTCGAGCCGATCTCCTACGAGCAGTACTTC
TRBV19,-,TRBJ1-6,16,once,CASSPPEGLRPSPLHF,TGTGCCAGTAGCCCACCCGAAGGACTCCGACCTTCACCCCTCCACTTT
TRBV9,TRBD1,TRBJ1-2,14,-,CASSVRGRWDGYTF,TGTGCCAGCAGCGTAAGGGGGCGCTGGGATGGCTACACCTTC
TRBV5-4,TRBD2,TRBJ2-3,17,-,CASSGGLFFSSTDTQYF,TGTGCCAGCAGCGGGGGACTATTTTTTTCTAGCACAGATACGCAGTATTTT
TRBV5-1,-,TRBJ1-1,13,few,CASSLGVETGAFF,TGCGCCAGCAGCTTGGGGGTGGAGACGGGAGCTTTCTTT
TRBV7-2,TRBD1,TRBJ2-4,14,-,CASSRYGTENIQYF,TGTGCCAGCAGCCGTTATGGGACAGAGAACATTCAGTACTTC
TRBV28,-,TRBJ1-2,13,-,CASIRPGDYGYTF,TGTGCCAGCATCCGGCCGGGGGACTATGGCTACACCTTC
TRBV5-4,-,TRBJ1-2,14,-,CASSYLGEDYGYTF,TGTGCCAGCAGCTACTTGGGTGAGGACTATGGCTACACCTTC